This TCR beta chain derives from a study of blood T cell repertoires in COVID-19. Across the whole study: The cDNA or gDNA used as material had been derived from T cells, B-cell-depleted T cells, or PBMCs.

The germline CDR1 and CDR2 sequences are SGHRS and YFSETQ. CDR3 length equals 15 residues. The junction had 3 bases not matched to a gene; V was cut back by 0 bases and J by 5 bases. Libraries were prepared by immunoSEQ multiplex PCR; TCRdb keeps only in-frame clonotypes and omits some of them. The repertoire holds about 63,000 clones, with under 90% as singletons. The sequence came from a human donor in a cohort sampled during active COVID-19. The V and J genes are TRBV5-1 and TRBJ2-1; 9 bases are a match to TRBD2. Sequencing was done on a sample of peripheral blood. This CDR3 reads CASSLVTSGNNEQFF. In DNA form, the CDR3 reads TGCGCCAGCAGCTTGGTGACTAGCGGAAACAATGAGCAGTTCTTC.